This TCR beta chain was retrieved from a study of blood T cells in healthy people across ages. The study's findings and limits: Across the age range, TCR beta diversity per million T cells fell in a roughly linear way. Higher diversity and more naive CD4+ cells were features of long-lived donors, compared to aged donors. Because donor CMV status was unknown, expanded clonotype changes were possibly confounded. With naive T cell percentage, TCR beta diversity showed a strong correlation.

This CDR3 is 15 amino acids long. The germline gives CDR1 LNHNV, CDR2 YYDKDF (reference sequence). For the second PCR, which ran for roughly 7 to 11 cycles, a sample-barcoded 5' primer and a J-beta primer mix were used. One entry per CDR3 protein results from TCRdb running MiXCR on the 5' RACE reads. The sample carries about 2 million distinct CDR3 sequences, around 50% recorded once. Remarks on this clonotype: Antigen unknown. Sequence at one end of the junction differs from germline and may be a read error.

This TCR came from a woman in her forties in good health. This chain connects TRBV15 to TRBJ1-5; D perhaps matches TRBD1 (6 bases). Sequencing was carried out using blood. DNA of the CDR3: TGTGCCACCAGCAGGGCCTATGGGGGCAACCAGCCCCAGCATTTT. Translation: CATSRAYGGNQPQHF.